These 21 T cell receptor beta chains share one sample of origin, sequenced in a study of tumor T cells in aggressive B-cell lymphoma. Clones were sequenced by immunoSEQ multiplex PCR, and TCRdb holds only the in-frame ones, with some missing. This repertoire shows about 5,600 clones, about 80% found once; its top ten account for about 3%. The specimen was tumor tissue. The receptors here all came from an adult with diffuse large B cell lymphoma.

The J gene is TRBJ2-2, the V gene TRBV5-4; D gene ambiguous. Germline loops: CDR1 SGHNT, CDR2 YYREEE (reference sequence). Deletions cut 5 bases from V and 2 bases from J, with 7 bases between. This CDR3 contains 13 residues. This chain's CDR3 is CASRRRNTGELFF. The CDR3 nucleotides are TGTGCCAGCAGGAGGCGTAACACCGGGGAGCTGTTTTTT.

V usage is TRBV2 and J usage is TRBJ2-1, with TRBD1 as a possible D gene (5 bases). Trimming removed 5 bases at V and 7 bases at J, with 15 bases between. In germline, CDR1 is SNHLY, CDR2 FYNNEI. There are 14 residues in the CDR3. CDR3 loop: CASSQQTQGNEQFF. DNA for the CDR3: TGTGCCAGCAGTCAACAGACCCAGGGAAATGAGCAGTTCTTC.

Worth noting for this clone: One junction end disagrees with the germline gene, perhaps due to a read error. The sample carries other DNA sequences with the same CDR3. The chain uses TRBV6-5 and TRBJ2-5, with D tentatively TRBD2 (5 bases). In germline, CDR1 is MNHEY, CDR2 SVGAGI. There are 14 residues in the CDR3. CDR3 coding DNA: TGTGCCAGCAGTTACGGACGGAGGCAAGAGACTCAGTACTTC. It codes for CASSYGRRQETQYF.

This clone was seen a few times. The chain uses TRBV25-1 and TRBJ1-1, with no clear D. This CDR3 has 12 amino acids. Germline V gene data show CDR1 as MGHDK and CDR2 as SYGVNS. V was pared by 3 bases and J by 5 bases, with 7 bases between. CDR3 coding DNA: TGTGCCAGCAGTGATGTGAGGACTGAAGCTTTCTTT. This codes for CASSDVRTEAFF.

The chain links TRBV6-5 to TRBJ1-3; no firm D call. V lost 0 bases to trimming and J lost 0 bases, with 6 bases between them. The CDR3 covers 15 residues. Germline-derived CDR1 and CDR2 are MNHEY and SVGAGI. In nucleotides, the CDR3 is TGTGCCAGCAGTTACTCGTATCTCTCTGGAAACACCATATATTTT. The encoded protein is CASSYSYLSGNTIYF.

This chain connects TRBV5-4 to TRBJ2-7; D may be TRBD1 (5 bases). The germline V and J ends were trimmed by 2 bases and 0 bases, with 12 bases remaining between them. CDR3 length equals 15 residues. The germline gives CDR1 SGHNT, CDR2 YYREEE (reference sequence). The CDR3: CASSFGSQGSYEQYF. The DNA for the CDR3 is TGTGCCAGCAGCTTCGGGTCCCAGGGCTCCTACGAGCAGTACTTC.

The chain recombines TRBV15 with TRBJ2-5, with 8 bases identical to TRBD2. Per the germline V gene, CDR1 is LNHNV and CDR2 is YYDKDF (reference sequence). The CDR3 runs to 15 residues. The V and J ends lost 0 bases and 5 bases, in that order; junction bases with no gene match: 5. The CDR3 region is CATSRDGLALETQYF. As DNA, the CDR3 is TGTGCCACCAGCAGAGACGGACTAGCTCTGGAGACCCAGTACTTC.

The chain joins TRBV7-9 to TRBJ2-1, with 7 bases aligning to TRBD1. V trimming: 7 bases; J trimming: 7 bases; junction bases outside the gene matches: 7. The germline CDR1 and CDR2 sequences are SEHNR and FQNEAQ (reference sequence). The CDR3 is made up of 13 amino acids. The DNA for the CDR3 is TGTGCCAGCAAAGGGGGCGTCTGGAATGAGCAGTTCTTC. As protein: CASKGGVWNEQFF.

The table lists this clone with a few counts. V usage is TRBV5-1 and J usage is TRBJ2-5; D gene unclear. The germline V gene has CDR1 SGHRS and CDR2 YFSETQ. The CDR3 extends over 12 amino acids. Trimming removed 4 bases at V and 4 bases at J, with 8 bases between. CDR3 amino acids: CASSQPGETQYF. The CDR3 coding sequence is TGCGCCAGCAGCCAACCGGGAGAGACCCAGTACTTC. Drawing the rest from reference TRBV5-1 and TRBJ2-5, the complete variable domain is KAGVTQTPRYLIKTRGQQVTLSCSPISGHRSVSWYQQTPGQGLQFLFEYFSETQRNKGNFPGRFSGRQFSNSRSEMNVSTLELGDSALYLCASSQPGETQYFGPGTRLLVL.

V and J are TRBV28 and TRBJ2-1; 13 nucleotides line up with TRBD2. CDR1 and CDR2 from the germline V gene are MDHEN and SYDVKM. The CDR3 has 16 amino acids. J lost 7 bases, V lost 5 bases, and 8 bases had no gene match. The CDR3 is CASSISTSGGGNEQFF. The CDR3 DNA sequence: TGTGCCAGCAGTATCTCCACTAGCGGGGGGGGGAATGAGCAGTTCTTC. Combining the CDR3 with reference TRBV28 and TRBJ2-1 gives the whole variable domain DVKVTQSSRYLVKRTGEKVFLECVQDMDHENMFWYRQDPGLGLRLIYFSYDVKMKEKGDIPEGYSVSREKKERFSLILESASTNQTSMYLCASSISTSGGGNEQFFGPGTRLTVL.

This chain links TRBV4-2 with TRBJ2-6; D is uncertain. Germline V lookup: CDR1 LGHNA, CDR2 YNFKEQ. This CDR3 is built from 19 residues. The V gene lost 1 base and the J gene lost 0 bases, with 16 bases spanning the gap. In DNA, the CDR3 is TGTGCCAGCAGCCAAGTTGGAGTCACCACAACCTCTGGGGCCAACGTCCTGACTTTC. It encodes CASSQVGVTTTSGANVLTF.

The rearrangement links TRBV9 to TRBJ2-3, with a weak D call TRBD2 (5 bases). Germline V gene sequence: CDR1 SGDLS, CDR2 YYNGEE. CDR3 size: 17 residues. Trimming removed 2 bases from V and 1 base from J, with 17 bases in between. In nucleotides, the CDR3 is TGTGCCAGCAGCGTGGGGAGCTTTACTTTTGGCACAGATACGCAGTATTTT. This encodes CASSVGSFTFGTDTQYF.

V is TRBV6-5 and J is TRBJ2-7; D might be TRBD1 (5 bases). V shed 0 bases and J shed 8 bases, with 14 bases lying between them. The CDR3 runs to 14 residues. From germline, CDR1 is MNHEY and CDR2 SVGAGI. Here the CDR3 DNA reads TGTGCCAGCAGTTACTCTTTGGACACTCCAAAGCAGTACTTC. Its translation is CASSYSLDTPKQYF.

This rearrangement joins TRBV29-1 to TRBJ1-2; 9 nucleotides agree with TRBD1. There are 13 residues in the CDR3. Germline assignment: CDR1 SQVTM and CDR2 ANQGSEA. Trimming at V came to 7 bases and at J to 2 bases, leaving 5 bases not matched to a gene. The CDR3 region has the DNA TGCAGCGCTAGACAGGGGGGGAACTATGGCTACACCTTC. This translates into CSARQGGNYGYTF.

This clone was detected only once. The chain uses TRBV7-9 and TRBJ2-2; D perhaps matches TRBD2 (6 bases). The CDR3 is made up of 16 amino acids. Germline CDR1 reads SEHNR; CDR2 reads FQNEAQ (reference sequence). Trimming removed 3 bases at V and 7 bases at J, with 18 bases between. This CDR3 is CASSFVRGPGGGELFF. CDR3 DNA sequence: TGTGCCAGCAGCTTTGTGCGGGGACCGGGTGGCGGGGAGCTGTTTTTT.

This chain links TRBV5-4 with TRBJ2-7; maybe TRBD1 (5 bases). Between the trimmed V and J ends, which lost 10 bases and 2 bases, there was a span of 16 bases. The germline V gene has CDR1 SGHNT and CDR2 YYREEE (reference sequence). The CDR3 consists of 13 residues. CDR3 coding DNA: TGTGCCGGATCTACTCAGGGCACCTACGAGCAGTACTTC. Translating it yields CAGSTQGTYEQYF.

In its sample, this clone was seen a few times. The CDR3 sequence: CSAEGGLEAFF. The CDR3 DNA reads as TGCAGTGCTGAAGGGGGTCTTGAAGCTTTCTTT. V is TRBV20-1 and J is TRBJ1-1, with a possible D match to TRBD1 (6 bases). CDR3 length: 11 residues. The V and J ends lost 5 bases and 7 bases respectively, with 11 bases between them. Germline-derived CDR1 and CDR2 are DFQATT and SNEGSKA (reference sequence).

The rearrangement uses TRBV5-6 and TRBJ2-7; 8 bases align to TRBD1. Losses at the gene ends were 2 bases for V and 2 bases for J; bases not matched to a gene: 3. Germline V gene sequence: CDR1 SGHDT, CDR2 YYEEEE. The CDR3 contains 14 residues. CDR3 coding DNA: TGTGCCAGCAGCTTCGGGACAGGAACCTACGAGCAGTACTTC. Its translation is CASSFGTGTYEQYF.

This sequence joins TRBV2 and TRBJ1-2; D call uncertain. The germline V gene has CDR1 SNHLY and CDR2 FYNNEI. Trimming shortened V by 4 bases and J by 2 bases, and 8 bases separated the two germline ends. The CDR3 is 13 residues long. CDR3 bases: TGTGCCAGCAGTGTTAGCAGAAACTATGGCTACACCTTC. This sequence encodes CASSVSRNYGYTF.

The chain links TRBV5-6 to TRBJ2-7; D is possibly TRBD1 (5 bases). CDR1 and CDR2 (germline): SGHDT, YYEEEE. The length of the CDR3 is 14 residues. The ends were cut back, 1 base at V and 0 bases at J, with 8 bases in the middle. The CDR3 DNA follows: TGTGCCAGCAGCTTGCTGGGGCCCTCCTACGAGCAGTACTTC. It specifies CASSLLGPSYEQYF.

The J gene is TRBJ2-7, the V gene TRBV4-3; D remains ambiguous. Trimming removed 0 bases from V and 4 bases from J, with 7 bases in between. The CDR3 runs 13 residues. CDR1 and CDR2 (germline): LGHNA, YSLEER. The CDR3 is CASSQDWQYEQYF. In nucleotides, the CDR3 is TGCGCCAGCAGCCAAGATTGGCAGTACGAGCAGTACTTC.